The subject of this entry is one T cell receptor beta chain. The data were taken from a study of CD4+ T cells in melanoma. The assay was immunoSEQ multiplex PCR, and TCRdb's table has in-frame clones only and misses some. Of 110,000 to 150,000 clones in the sample, about nine tenths were seen once. This CDR3 spans 14 amino acids. V was pared by 4 bases and J by 1 base, with 12 bases between. Germline-derived CDR1 and CDR2 are GTSNPN and SVGIG (reference sequence). The sequence derives from a human donor with melanoma. V gene TRBV30 combines with J gene TRBJ2-3, with D possibly being TRBD1 (6 bases). CDR3 sequence: CAWTRGRGTDTQYF. The CDR3 coding sequence is TGTGCCTGGACCAGGGGCCGGGGCACAGATACGCAGTATTTT.